The 9 T cell receptor beta chains below all came from one sample that was sequenced in a study of cytomegalovirus exposure and HLA in healthy donors (dated by TCRdb to between 2016 and 2019). Libraries were built with the immunoSEQ multiplex PCR assay. A mixture of 60 forward primers for TCR Vbeta segments and 13 reverse primers for TCR Jbeta segments was used in the multiplex PCR. TCRdb provides this immuneACCESS table in a form limited to in-frame rearrangements. Some clones are lacking; in checked studies, under half of them reflect an unresolved V gene, and why the rest are absent is not known. The sample table contains approximately 150,000 clones; only one count was recorded for around 77% of them. Of the sample, approximately 0.86% is held by the ten largest clones. Sequencing was done on a sample of PBMCs. These receptors originate from a woman in her sixties in good health and CMV-seronegative.

The chain recombines TRBV5-1 with TRBJ1-1; 9 positions match TRBD1. The trim removed 0 bases at V and 0 bases at J, leaving 9 bases unmatched. The CDR3 is 18 residues long. CDR1 and CDR2 from the germline V gene are SGHRS and YFSETQ. CDR3 in DNA: TGCGCCAGCAGCTTGGGGACGGGGACAGGGAGTGTGAACACTGAAGCTTTCTTT. It encodes CASSLGTGTGSVNTEAFF.

This sequence joins TRBV5-1 and TRBJ2-1; 8 bases map to TRBD1. The CDR3 has 13 amino acids. Per germline, CDR1 SGHRS and CDR2 YFSETQ. Unmatched junction bases numbered 6, after V lost 5 bases and J lost 8 bases. The CDR3 DNA sequence: TGCGCCAGCAGTTCGGGACAGGACGATGAGCAGTTCTTC. It is translated as CASSSGQDDEQFF.

This clone was seen once. The genes are TRBV14 and TRBJ1-1, with TRBD1 matching 8 bases. The CDR3 has 13 amino acids. Germline loops: CDR1 SGHDN, CDR2 FVKESK. V shed 8 bases, J shed 1 base, and the junction held 3 bases outside the gene matches. CDR3 sequence (DNA): TGTGCCAGCCTCGGGACAGGGAACACTGAAGCTTTCTTT. It is translated as CASLGTGNTEAFF.

The CDR3 sequence: CASSPTENTEAFF. For the CDR3, the DNA is TGTGCCAGCTCACCAACAGAGAACACTGAAGCTTTCTTT. This chain connects TRBV18 to TRBJ1-1; D not resolved. From germline, CDR1 is KGHSH and CDR2 LQKENI. Trimming took 2 bases from V and 1 from J, leaving 5 bases between them. The CDR3 loop spans 13 amino acids.

V is TRBV11-2 and J is TRBJ2-6; possibly TRBD1 for D (5 bases). CDR1 is SGHAT and CDR2 is FQNNGV in the germline V gene. Trimming removed 5 bases from V and 0 bases from J, with 14 bases in between. This CDR3 region has 17 residues. This CDR3 is CASSAPKGVSGANVLTF. For the CDR3, the DNA is TGTGCCAGCAGCGCCCCCAAAGGGGTCTCTGGGGCCAACGTCCTGACTTTC.

This clone was picked up one time. This chain joins TRBV5-1 and TRBJ1-3; 9 positions agree with TRBD1. Germline V gives CDR1 SGHRS, CDR2 YFSETQ. V lost 0 bases, J lost 4 bases, and 2 bases stayed unmatched. The CDR3 consists of 15 residues. Written as DNA, the CDR3 is TGCGCCAGCAGCTTGGACAGGGGGCGAGGAAACACCATATATTTT. Encoded protein: CASSLDRGRGNTIYF.

V usage is TRBV6-1 and J usage is TRBJ1-6, with D perhaps matching TRBD1 (5 bases). There are 15 residues in the CDR3. Trimming cost V 3 bases and J 9 bases, with 15 bases left between them. Per germline, CDR1 MNHNS and CDR2 SASEGT. The CDR3 bases are TGTGCCAGCAGTGACCAGGGCAGGGCGCTTTCACCCCTCCACTTT. It translates to CASSDQGRALSPLHF.

This chain uses TRBV15 with TRBJ1-4, with 7 positions matching TRBD1. CDR1 and CDR2 (germline): LNHNV, YYDKDF (reference sequence). This CDR3 has 15 amino acids. Trimming removed 2 bases from V and 3 bases from J; junction bases left unmatched: 3. CDR3 in amino acids: CATSRYGQANEKLFF. CDR3 in DNA: TGTGCCACCAGCAGATATGGACAGGCTAATGAAAAACTGTTTTTT.

The chain links TRBV28 to TRBJ1-2; the D gene is possibly TRBD1 (5 bases). Trimming took 6 bases from V and 1 from J, leaving 12 bases between them. CDR1 and CDR2 (germline): MDHEN, SYDVKM. The CDR3 is made up of 14 amino acids. The CDR3 region has the DNA TGTGCCAGCAGCTCACTGACAGATAACTATGGCTACACCTTC. As protein: CASSSLTDNYGYTF.